The clone carrying this T cell receptor beta chain has more than one count but fewer than ten. The data belong to a study of T-cell reconstitution after alpha-beta-depleted transplantation in children. Unique molecular identifiers were incorporated when the TCRbeta library was constructed. TCRdb ran MiXCR on the PCR reads and lists one entry per CDR3 protein. The sample lists 900,000 or so distinct CDR3 sequences; 15% to 20% were seen once. This TCR was sampled from a male patient between 10 and 17 years old who had a stem cell transplant for acute lymphoblastic leukemia, so the T cells may come from the graft donor. The specimen was PBMCs, mostly from graft donor cells, collected 360 days after TCRalphabeta/CD19-depleted stem cell transplant.

The CDR3 reads CSATGPLVGPYEQYF. The CDR3 bases are TGCAGTGCGACTGGACCACTCGTCGGGCCCTACGAGCAGTACTTC. The chain recombines TRBV20-1 with TRBJ2-7; the D is unclear. The ends were cut back, 6 bases at V and 2 bases at J, with 20 bases in the middle. The CDR3 sequence is 15 residues long. Germline V lookup: CDR1 DFQATT, CDR2 SNEGSKA (reference sequence).